This entry lists 30 T cell receptor beta chains sequenced from one sample in a study of T-cell reconstitution after alpha-beta-depleted transplantation in children. During its preparation, the TCRbeta library received unique molecular identifiers. TCRdb re-derived calls from the PCR reads in MiXCR, one entry per CDR3 protein. The sample consists of about 610,000 distinct CDR3 sequences, under 12% of them appearing once. The sequences come from PBMCs from the stem cell graft donor, collected from the stem cell graft. These receptors were taken from a human donor who donated a stem cell graft to a child with acute myeloid leukemia.

This clonotype showed up many times. The chain combines TRBV6-5 with TRBJ2-7, with D perhaps matching TRBD1 (6 bases). The V gene's germline CDR1 is MNHEY and CDR2 SVGAGI. This CDR3 is 15 amino acids long. The V gene lost 4 bases and the J gene lost 3 bases, with 16 bases spanning the gap. The CDR3 DNA is TGTGCCAGCAGTTTCACACAGGGCTCAGGCTACGAGCAGTACTTC. Residues: CASSFTQGSGYEQYF.

In this sample, this clonotype turned up a few times. The chain recombines TRBV20-1 with TRBJ2-7, with a weak D call TRBD2 (5 bases). The CDR3 covers 13 residues. CDR1 is DFQATT and CDR2 is SNEGSKA in the germline V gene (reference sequence). V lost 3 bases and J 4 bases, leaving 13 bases between the germline ends. The CDR3 region is CSASGAGRYEQYF. The CDR3 region has the DNA TGCAGTGCTAGTGGCGCGGGCCGATACGAGCAGTACTTC.

This clonotype was counted a few times. J is TRBJ1-2 and V is TRBV29-1; 10 bases agree with TRBD1. Per the germline V gene, CDR1 is SQVTM and CDR2 is ANQGSEA. The CDR3 extends over 17 amino acids. The J segment lost 2 bases and the V segment lost 3 bases, leaving 12 bases of the junction unmatched. CDR3 bases: TGCAGCGTTGATGGACCTCGGACAGGGGGGGGAAACTATGGCTACACCTTC. Its protein is CSVDGPRTGGGNYGYTF.

This clonotype was seen repeatedly, ten times or more. The gene calls are TRBV5-1 and TRBJ2-5; 8 nucleotides agree with TRBD2. CDR3 length: 16 residues. Germline trimming cut 0 bases from V and 1 base from J; bases unmatched to any gene: 5. Germline CDR1 is SGHRS and CDR2 is YFSETQ. CDR3: CASSLGKTSVQETQYF. Here the CDR3 DNA reads TGCGCCAGCAGCTTGGGGAAGACTAGCGTCCAAGAGACCCAGTACTTC.

The chain uses TRBV12-3 or TRBV12-4 and TRBJ1-2; TRBD1 might be the D (5 bases). The CDR3 sequence is 12 residues long. The V and J ends lost 2 bases and 13 bases respectively, with 14 bases between them. The CDR3 DNA sequence: TGTGCCAGCAGTTTATCGGGGCGGGCCCGCACCTTC. It yields the protein CASSLSGRARTF.

This clonotype turned up a few times. This chain uses TRBV24-1 with TRBJ1-2; D gene ambiguous. The CDR3 contains 13 residues. The V gene lost 4 bases and the J gene lost 4 bases, with 9 bases spanning the gap. CDR1 is KGHDR, CDR2 SFDVKD, per germline. CDR3 sequence: CATSEISGYGYTF. CDR3 bases: TGTGCCACCAGTGAGATCAGCGGCTATGGCTACACCTTC.

This clonotype was counted many times. This chain joins TRBV18 and TRBJ2-1; D call uncertain. The length of the CDR3 is 14 residues. The germline V gene has CDR1 KGHSH and CDR2 LQKENI. Trimming pared 2 bases from V and 5 bases from J, leaving 10 bases between. The CDR3 loop reads CASSPNRADNEQFF. CDR3 DNA sequence: TGTGCCAGCTCACCAAACCGCGCCGACAATGAGCAGTTCTTC.

This clonotype was seen repeatedly, ten times or more. The chain combines TRBV9 with TRBJ2-2; D unclear. The CDR3 totals 14 residues. The V and J ends lost 6 bases and 3 bases respectively, with 12 bases between them. Germline assignment: CDR1 SGDLS and CDR2 YYNGEE. DNA for the CDR3: TGTGCCAGCACTGCGGTTGCGGACACCGGGGAGCTGTTTTTT. Translation gives CASTAVADTGELFF.

This chain connects TRBV20-1 to TRBJ2-7, with a tentative D call TRBD2 (5 bases). Between the trimmed V and J ends, which lost 7 bases and 0 bases, there was a span of 16 bases. This CDR3 is built from 14 residues. Germline V CDR1 and CDR2: DFQATT, SNEGSKA (reference sequence). The CDR3 DNA follows: TGCAGTGTTAATCTCGGACTGGTCTCCTACGAGCAGTACTTC. Translated, it gives CSVNLGLVSYEQYF.

This clonotype was observed a few times. The chain links TRBV29-1 to TRBJ1-2, with D perhaps matching TRBD1 (5 bases). The CDR3 contains 11 residues. Trimming cost V 5 bases and J 6 bases, with 10 bases left between them. CDR1 and CDR2 from the germline V gene are SQVTM and ANQGSEA. The chain's CDR3 is CSVLDINGYTF. For the CDR3, the DNA is TGCAGCGTTCTGGACATAAATGGCTACACCTTC. The whole variable domain, filled in from reference TRBV29-1 and TRBJ1-2, reads SAVISQKPSRDICQRGTSLTIQCQVDSQVTMMFWYRQQPGQSLTLIATANQGSEATYESGFVIDKFPISRPNLTFSTLTVSNMSPEDSSIYLCSVLDINGYTFGSGTRLTVV.

This clonotype was seen more than once but under ten times. The V gene is TRBV29-1, the J gene TRBJ1-1, with 10 bases fitting TRBD1. Germline V CDR1 and CDR2: SQVTM, ANQGSEA. V lost 6 bases, J lost 1 base, and 2 bases stayed unmatched. The CDR3 consists of 13 residues. CDR3 sequence reads: CSVRTGGNTEAFF. The CDR3 nucleotides are TGCAGCGTCAGGACAGGGGGGAACACTGAAGCTTTCTTT. Filled out from reference TRBV29-1 and TRBJ1-1, the complete variable domain reads SAVISQKPSRDICQRGTSLTIQCQVDSQVTMMFWYRQQPGQSLTLIATANQGSEATYESGFVIDKFPISRPNLTFSTLTVSNMSPEDSSIYLCSVRTGGNTEAFFGQGTRLTVV.

The rearrangement links TRBV11-2 to TRBJ2-1; TRBD1 aligns across 12 bases. The CDR3 extends over 21 amino acids. The V segment lost 1 base and the J segment 1 base; nucleotides outside the gene matches: 14. Germline assignment: CDR1 SGHAT and CDR2 FQNNGV. The CDR3: CASSLGGGQGAVRLSYNEQFF. CDR3 sequence (DNA): TGTGCCAGCAGCTTAGGAGGGGGACAGGGGGCCGTGCGACTGTCCTACAATGAGCAGTTCTTC.

V gene TRBV29-1 combines with J gene TRBJ2-3; possible D gene TRBD2, 5 bases. The V end was cut by 4 bases, the J end by 5 bases, with 13 bases between. From germline, CDR1 is SQVTM and CDR2 ANQGSEA. There are 13 residues in the CDR3. CDR3 sequence (DNA): TGCAGCGTTGTTTCGGGGTTGAAAGATACGCAGTATTTT. This sequence encodes CSVVSGLKDTQYF.

This clonotype was detected only a few times. The chain joins TRBV4-2 to TRBJ2-3; D is ambiguous. The CDR3 length is 13 residues. Germline CDR1 reads LGHNA; CDR2 reads YNFKEQ. The V gene lost 0 bases and the J gene lost 4 bases, with 5 bases spanning the gap. The CDR3 DNA follows: TGTGCCAGCAGCCAAGAGACCGCAGATACGCAGTATTTT. This translates into CASSQETADTQYF.

This clonotype has only a few counts. V gene TRBV25-1 combines with J gene TRBJ2-3; the D gene is possibly TRBD1 (5 bases). The germline CDR1 and CDR2 sequences are MGHDK and SYGVNS. V was pared by 1 base and J by 1 base, with 6 bases between. The CDR3 is made up of 14 amino acids. CDR3 sequence reads: CASSEFRGTDTQYF. The CDR3 DNA reads as TGTGCCAGCAGTGAATTCAGGGGCACAGATACGCAGTATTTT.

Written as DNA, the CDR3 is TGTGCCAGCACCCCCCTCGGAGCGGGAGGCCTAAATGAGCAGTTCTTC. It specifies CASTPLGAGGLNEQFF. This chain uses TRBV12-3 or TRBV12-4 with TRBJ2-1, with 9 bases identical to TRBD2. Trimming took 7 bases from V and 7 from J; bases not matched to a gene: 14. CDR3 size: 16 residues.

This clonotype was detected many times. The V gene is TRBV25-1, the J gene TRBJ2-3, with D hard to call. Germline V gene lookup returns CDR1 MGHDK and CDR2 SYGVNS. V shed 4 bases and J shed 5 bases, with 10 bases lying between them. There are 13 residues in the CDR3. CDR3 nucleotides: TGTGCCAGCAGTGCTCCTTACCGAGATACGCAGTATTTT. It specifies CASSAPYRDTQYF.

This clonotype was seen at least ten times. This chain joins TRBV29-1 and TRBJ1-5, with 8 nucleotides matching TRBD1. Trimming cost V 6 bases and J 2 bases; bases outside gene matches: 6. The CDR3 covers 14 residues. Germline values: CDR1 SQVTM, CDR2 ANQGSEA. The CDR3 loop is CSVADRAGNQPQHF. DNA for the CDR3: TGCAGCGTCGCGGACAGGGCGGGCAATCAGCCCCAGCATTTT.

This clonotype was detected many times. The chain joins TRBV12-3 or TRBV12-4 to TRBJ1-3, with a possible D match to TRBD1 (6 bases). The CDR3 covers 15 residues. V lost 6 bases and J lost 0, with 12 bases in between. The CDR3 region has the DNA TGTGCCAGCAGATCTACAGGGACCTCTGGAAACACCATATATTTT. Translation: CASRSTGTSGNTIYF.

This clonotype was seen only a few times. V gene TRBV7-2 combines with J gene TRBJ1-2; D remains unclear. From germline, CDR1 is SGHTA and CDR2 FQGNSA. The V gene lost 0 bases and the J gene lost 2 bases, with 7 bases spanning the gap. The length of the CDR3 is 14 residues. The CDR3 region has the DNA TGTGCCAGCAGCTTAGCGTCTCAGAACTATGGCTACACCTTC. Protein sequence: CASSLASQNYGYTF. Variable domain in full (rest from reference TRBV7-2 and TRBJ1-2): GAGVSQSPSNKVTEKGKDVELRCDPISGHTALYWYRQSLGQGLEFLIYFQGNSAPDKSGLPSDRFSAERTGGSVSTLTIQRTQQEDSAVYLCASSLASQNYGYTFGSGTRLTVV.

V usage is TRBV3-1 and J usage is TRBJ2-7; D remains unclear. Trimming pared 4 bases from V and 2 bases from J, leaving 15 bases between. The CDR3 loop spans 15 amino acids. In germline, CDR1 is LGHDT, CDR2 YNNKEL (reference sequence). CDR3 residues: CASSRRTDGTYEQYF. CDR3 bases: TGTGCCAGCAGCCGTCGGACGGACGGAACCTACGAGCAGTACTTC.

This clonotype was recorded many times. The V gene is TRBV27, the J gene TRBJ2-7; weak D call: TRBD2 (7 bases). This CDR3 is built from 14 residues. The germline V and J ends were trimmed by 7 bases and 2 bases, with 15 bases remaining between them. Germline V gene sequence: CDR1 MNHEY, CDR2 SMNVEV (reference sequence). CDR3 coding DNA: TGTGCCAGCACTCGGGGAGGGGACACCTACGAGCAGTACTTC. It is translated as CASTRGGDTYEQYF.

In this sample, this clonotype turned up many times. The chain is built from TRBV10-3 and TRBJ2-1, with 7 bases lining up with TRBD2. V trimming: 4 bases; J trimming: 10 bases; junction bases outside the gene matches: 4. The CDR3 totals 12 residues. CDR1 is ENHRY and CDR2 is SYGVKD in the germline V gene. The CDR3: CAISALASEQFF. In nucleotides, the CDR3 is TGTGCCATCAGTGCACTAGCGAGCGAGCAGTTCTTC.

This clonotype was observed many times. The chain has TRBV5-5 and TRBJ2-1; D is possibly TRBD1 or TRBD2 (6 bases each). The V end was cut by 4 bases, the J end by 2 bases, with 13 bases between. The CDR3 length is 15 residues. CDR1 is SGHKS, CDR2 YYEKEE, per germline (reference sequence). The CDR3 coding sequence is TGTGCCAGCAGCATTACGGGGGCCGCCTACAATGAGCAGTTCTTC. Translation gives CASSITGAAYNEQFF.

The gene calls are TRBV25-1 and TRBJ2-7, with D perhaps assigned TRBD1 or TRBD2 (5 bases each). The V end lost 6 bases, the J end lost 3 bases, and 12 bases lay between the germline ends. The CDR3 consists of 13 residues. Looked up from germline, CDR1 is MGHDK and CDR2 is SYGVNS. CDR3 loop: CASRRDGLYEQYF. CDR3 DNA: TGTGCCAGCAGGAGGGACGGGCTCTACGAGCAGTACTTC.

The chain recombines TRBV2 with TRBJ1-2, with D possibly matching TRBD1 (6 bases). The CDR3 is 15 residues long. With 1 base removed from V and 7 bases from J, the gap between germline ends came to 16 bases. Germline V gene lookup returns CDR1 SNHLY and CDR2 FYNNEI. The CDR3 DNA sequence: TGTGCCAGCAGTGAAGTGGGGGCGCATGTAGGTGGCTACACCTTC. Translation: CASSEVGAHVGGYTF. The full variable domain, with the rest looked up from reference TRBV2 and TRBJ1-2, is EPEVTQTPSHQVTQMGQEVILRCVPISNHLYFYWYRQILGQKVEFLVSFYNNEISEKSEIFDDQFSVERPDGSNFTLKIRSTKLEDSAMYFCASSEVGAHVGGYTFGSGTRLTVV.

The sample holds a few counts of this clonotype. J is TRBJ2-2 and V is TRBV7-8; the match to TRBD2 covers 8 bases. The J segment lost 9 bases and the V segment lost 4 bases, leaving 10 bases of the junction unmatched. The CDR3 contains 15 residues. The germline V gene encodes CDR1 SGHVS and CDR2 FQNEAQ. The CDR3 DNA is TGTGCCAGCAGCTCTCTTAGCGGGATATCCCGGGAGCTGTTTTTT. This sequence encodes CASSSLSGISRELFF.

This clonotype was recorded a few times. J is TRBJ2-1 and V is TRBV3-1, with TRBD2 matching over 7 bases. The CDR3 spans 12 residues. CDR1 and CDR2 (germline): LGHDT, YNNKEL (reference sequence). V lost 4 bases, J lost 9 bases, and 3 bases stayed unmatched. CDR3 DNA: TGTGCCAGCAGCCGCGGGAGTGGTGAGCAGTTCTTC. This sequence encodes CASSRGSGEQFF.

This clonotype has a count of ten or more. The chain has TRBV20-1 and TRBJ2-1, with 13 positions matching TRBD2. V trimming: 0 bases; J trimming: 14 bases; junction bases outside the gene matches: 13. In germline, CDR1 is DFQATT, CDR2 SNEGSKA (reference sequence). The CDR3 covers 16 residues. CDR3 DNA sequence: TGCAGTGCTAGAGAAGGGATTGGACTAGCGGGAGCGGAGGAGTTCTTC. Translation: CSAREGIGLAGAEEFF.

The V and J genes are TRBV5-1 and TRBJ2-3, with D maybe TRBD2 (6 bases). This CDR3 comprises 15 residues. Germline values: CDR1 SGHRS, CDR2 YFSETQ. Deletions cut 3 bases from V and 0 bases from J, with 11 bases between. The CDR3 here is CASSYSGSSTDTQYF. In DNA, the CDR3 is TGCGCCAGCAGCTACAGCGGGTCGAGCACAGATACGCAGTATTTT.